This T cell receptor beta chain was sequenced in a study of blood T cell repertoires in COVID-19. Study-wide context: Nucleic acid was either cDNA or gDNA, and it came from T cells, B-cell-depleted T cells, or PBMCs.

Some clones are missing from TCRdb's copy, which holds only in-frame ones; the method was immunoSEQ multiplex PCR. Of more than 75,000 clones listed, 84% are singletons. Germline CDR1 reads SGHDT; CDR2 reads YYEEEE. Trimming took off 5 bases at V and 9 bases at J, with 20 bases between the two ends. This CDR3 contains 14 residues. The sample was peripheral blood. This clonotype originated in a man aged 60-69 years with acute or convalescent COVID-19. V gene TRBV5-6 combines with J gene TRBJ1-1; the D gene is possibly TRBD1 (5 bases). DNA of the CDR3: TGTGCCAGCAGTCTGGCCGGGGATGGGGGGAAAGCTTTCTTT. This encodes CASSLAGDGGKAFF.